The T cell receptor (beta chain) under discussion was sequenced for a study of beta chain features in type 1 diabetes. At the level of the study: All samples together contributed 100 million to 120 million sorted cells for examination.

Sequencing targeted expressed TCRB transcripts, as all isolated RNA had been reverse transcribed. Clones were read by immunoSEQ multiplex PCR, and TCRdb kept only the in-frame ones, dropping some. The table has 250,000 to 400,000 clones, 12% to 15% seen once. Sorted populations were all over 98% pure. There are a few counts of this clone. Antigen specificity is unknown. V was trimmed by 1 base and J by 11 bases, leaving 8 bases between them. Germline-derived CDR1 and CDR2 are SNHLY and FYNNEI. The CDR3 loop spans 12 amino acids. Study findings and constraints: No resolution was reached here on whether HLA type influences TCRB rearrangement.

This rearrangement joins TRBV2 to TRBJ1-4; D is undetermined. The sample was central memory CD4+ T cells from blood. This TCR was recovered from a man younger than 45 in good health. The CDR3 coding sequence is TGTGCCAGCAGTGAAGATGGCGTCAAACTGTTTTTT. Encoded protein: CASSEDGVKLFF.